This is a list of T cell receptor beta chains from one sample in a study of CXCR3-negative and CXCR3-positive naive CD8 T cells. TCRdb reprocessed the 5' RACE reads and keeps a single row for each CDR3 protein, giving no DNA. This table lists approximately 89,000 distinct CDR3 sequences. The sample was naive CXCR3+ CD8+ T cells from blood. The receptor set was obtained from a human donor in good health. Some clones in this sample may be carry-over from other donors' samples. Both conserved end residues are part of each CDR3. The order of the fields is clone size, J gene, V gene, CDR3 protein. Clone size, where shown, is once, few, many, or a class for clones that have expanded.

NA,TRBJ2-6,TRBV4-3,CASSQMDVNSGANVLTF
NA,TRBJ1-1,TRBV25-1,CASSSPRGMNTEAFF
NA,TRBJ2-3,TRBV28,CASSANRGRPTDTQYF
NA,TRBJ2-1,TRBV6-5,CASSTRGGHYNEQFF
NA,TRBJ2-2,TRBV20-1,CSAEEGDTGELFF
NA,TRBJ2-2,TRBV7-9,CASSGRRGELFF
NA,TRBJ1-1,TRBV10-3,CAMGGSVGTEAFF
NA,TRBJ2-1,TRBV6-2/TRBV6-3,CASSRRGLTYNEQFF
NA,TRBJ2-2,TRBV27,CASILSGLAAPRNTGELFF
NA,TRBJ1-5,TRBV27,CASSLLPTSNQPQHF
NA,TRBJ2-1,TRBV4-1,CASSQEVGADEQFF
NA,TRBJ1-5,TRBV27,CASRTGVPGQPQHF
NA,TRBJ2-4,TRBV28,CASSFGQNIQYF
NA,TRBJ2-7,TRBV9,CASSVEGYNSYEQYF
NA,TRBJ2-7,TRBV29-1,CSVRDSSYEQYF
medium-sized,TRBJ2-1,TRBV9,CASRPSGGGAYEQFF
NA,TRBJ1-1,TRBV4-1,CASSPRGGRSTEAFF
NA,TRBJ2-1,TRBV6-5,CASSYSASDYNEQFF
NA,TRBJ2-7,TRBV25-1,CASARGAGEQYF